This T cell receptor (beta chain) was recovered during a study of blood T cell repertoires in COVID-19. The overall study: There were acute and convalescent COVID-19 samples, and they came from the United States, Italy and Spain. The analysed material was cDNA or gDNA that came from T cells, B-cell-depleted T cells, or PBMCs.

Germline V lookup: CDR1 MGHRA, CDR2 YSYEKL. The V end was cut by 1 base, the J end by 3 bases, with 10 bases between. This CDR3 comprises 15 residues. In the original processing: Reference gene primer amplification gave estimated nucleated cell counts. Profiled with immunoSEQ multiplex PCR; TCRdb holds only in-frame clones, not every one. D and trimming come from the DNA, and the V and J calls and clone size come from that table. The sample holds under 35,000 clones, about 78% seen once. Source material: peripheral blood. The TCR was taken from a man aged 80 or over with acute or convalescent COVID-19. V usage is TRBV4-1 and J usage is TRBJ1-3; D perhaps matches TRBD1 (5 bases). This CDR3 is CASSQVGGNGNTIYF. CDR3 bases: TGCGCCAGCAGCCAAGTCGGGGGTAATGGAAACACCATATATTTT.